A single sample is the source of the 24 T cell receptor beta chains below, sequenced in a study of blood T cell repertoires in COVID-19. This table comes from immunoSEQ multiplex PCR, and its TCRdb copy is limited to in-frame clones, with some not included. The sample lists roughly 150,000 clones, 80% to 90% seen once, with about 3.2% in the top ten. Sequencing was done on a sample of peripheral blood. The receptors here all came from a man in his sixties with active or convalescent COVID-19.

V gene TRBV10-3 combines with J gene TRBJ1-4; tentative D call: TRBD1 (6 bases). V shed 6 bases and J shed 8 bases, with 28 bases lying between them. The germline V gene encodes CDR1 ENHRY and CDR2 SYGVKD. CDR3 length: 18 amino acids. CDR3 bases: TGTGCCATCAGCGCCGGGACATCTCTAAGCCGGCTAGGCGAAAAACTGTTTTTT. This translates into CAISAGTSLSRLGEKLFF.

The genes are TRBV27 and TRBJ2-2, with a tentative D call TRBD2 (6 bases). Germline V gives CDR1 MNHEY, CDR2 SMNVEV (reference sequence). The V end lost 2 bases, the J end lost 3 bases, and 10 bases lay between the germline ends. The length of the CDR3 is 15 residues. This CDR3 is CASSLGTGDTGELFF. The CDR3, as DNA: TGTGCCAGCAGTTTAGGGACGGGGGACACCGGGGAGCTGTTTTTT.

V gene TRBV5-1 combines with J gene TRBJ2-3, with 7 bases aligning to TRBD2. Per the germline V gene, CDR1 is SGHRS and CDR2 is YFSETQ. This CDR3 spans 15 amino acids. The V and J ends lost 0 bases and 2 bases, in that order; junction bases with no gene match: 3. This chain's CDR3 is CASSLATSTTDTQYF. CDR3 DNA: TGCGCCAGCAGCTTGGCGACTAGCACCACAGATACGCAGTATTTT.

The rearrangement links TRBV30 to TRBJ1-1, with 7 positions matching TRBD1. The CDR3 totals 13 residues. V shed 0 bases and J 8 bases; nucleotides not matched to a gene: 6. The V gene's germline CDR1 is GTSNPN and CDR2 SVGIG (reference sequence). CDR3 nucleotides: TGTGCCTGGAGTGTACGAGGCAGGGGGGAAGCTTTCTTT. This gives the protein CAWSVRGRGEAFF. The entire variable domain, with the rest obtained from reference TRBV30 and TRBJ1-1, is as follows: SQTIHQWPATLVQPVGSPLSLECTVEGTSNPNLYWYRQAAGRGLQLLFYSVGIGQISSEVPQNLSASRPQDRQFILSSKKLLLSDSGFYLCAWSVRGRGEAFFGQGTRLTVV.

The V call is TRBV5-1, the J call TRBJ2-7; TRBD2 matches at 14 bases. This CDR3 contains 15 residues. CDR1 and CDR2 (germline): SGHRS, YFSETQ. Trimming at V came to 1 base and at J to 5 bases, leaving 2 bases not matched to a gene. The CDR3 is CASSLRGLAGDEQYF. The CDR3 nucleotides read TGCGCCAGCAGCTTGCGGGGACTAGCGGGAGACGAGCAGTACTTC.

The chain links TRBV6-5 to TRBJ2-4, with 8 bases lining up with TRBD1. The CDR3 has 14 amino acids. Germline V CDR1 and CDR2: MNHEY, SVGAGI. The V segment lost 9 bases and the J segment 5 bases; nucleotides outside the gene matches: 9. The CDR3 region is CASSESTGENIQYF. DNA for the CDR3: TGTGCCAGTTCGGAATCGACAGGGGAAAACATTCAGTACTTC.

The V call is TRBV4-3, the J call TRBJ1-5, with unresolved D. Germline V CDR1 and CDR2: LGHNA, YSLEER. Trimming shortened V by 0 bases and J by 6 bases, and 12 bases separated the two germline ends. The CDR3 is 15 residues long. The CDR3 nucleotides read TGCGCCAGCAGCCAAGACTGGGGAGGAGGTCAGCCCCAGCATTTT. Translation: CASSQDWGGGQPQHF.

This clone was detected many times. This chain uses TRBV29-1 with TRBJ1-2; D gene ambiguous. The germline CDR1 and CDR2 sequences are SQVTM and ANQGSEA. The length of the CDR3 is 13 residues. V lost 1 base to trimming and J lost 8 bases, with 14 bases between them. CDR3 in amino acids: CSVEVVAAGGYTF. The CDR3, as DNA: TGCAGCGTTGAAGTGGTGGCAGCGGGAGGCTACACCTTC.

The chain links TRBV7-2 to TRBJ2-7, with a tentative D call TRBD1 (7 bases). Germline values: CDR1 SGHTA, CDR2 FQGNSA. The germline V and J ends were trimmed by 1 base and 5 bases, with 9 bases remaining between them. The CDR3 has 13 residues. DNA for the CDR3: TGTGCCAGCAGCTTAGGCAGGGGGGACGAGCAGTACTTC. Its translation is CASSLGRGDEQYF.

The chain carries TRBV27 and TRBJ1-1; 9 nucleotides agree with TRBD1. The CDR3 runs to 15 residues. Trimming at V came to 8 bases and at J to 4 bases, leaving 11 bases not matched to a gene. Germline CDR1 and CDR2: MNHEY and SMNVEV (reference sequence). The CDR3 DNA follows: TGTGCCAGCGGAGGACAGGGGTCGACCCTCACTGAAGCTTTCTTT. It yields the protein CASGGQGSTLTEAFF.

The gene calls are TRBV3-1 (or the pseudogene TRBV3-2) and TRBJ1-1; no definite D call. Germline lookup yields CDR1 LGHDT and CDR2 YNNKEL (reference sequence). Trimming took 1 base from V and 5 from J, leaving 2 bases between them. The CDR3 covers 11 residues. CDR3: CASSQATEAFF. CDR3 nucleotides: TGTGCCAGCAGCCAAGCGACTGAAGCTTTCTTT.

V gene TRBV30 combines with J gene TRBJ1-1, with a possible D match to TRBD1 (5 bases). The CDR3 is 12 residues long. V was trimmed by 6 bases and J by 1 base, leaving 9 bases between them. Germline CDR1 GTSNPN, CDR2 SVGIG (reference sequence). In DNA form, the CDR3 reads TGTGCCTGCCGGCAGGGGAACACTGAAGCTTTCTTT. Encoded protein: CACRQGNTEAFF.

This sequence joins TRBV5-1 and TRBJ1-5; D may be TRBD1 (6 bases). CDR3 size: 16 residues. The germline V and J ends were trimmed by 0 bases and 3 bases, with 13 bases remaining between them. Per the germline V gene, CDR1 is SGHRS and CDR2 is YFSETQ. DNA for the CDR3: TGCGCCAGCAGCTTGGGCCCGACAGGCGACAATCAGCCCCAGCATTTT. This codes for CASSLGPTGDNQPQHF.

This rearrangement joins TRBV18 to TRBJ2-5, with 10 nucleotides matching TRBD2. The germline gives CDR1 KGHSH, CDR2 LQKENI. V gave up 6 bases and J gave up 5 bases; unmatched junction bases: 3. CDR3 length equals 13 residues. For the CDR3, the DNA is TGTGCCAGCTCTCAGGGACTAGCGGAGACCCAGTACTTC. Its translation: CASSQGLAETQYF.

The chain joins TRBV5-8 to TRBJ2-3; weak D call: TRBD1 (6 bases). This CDR3 has 15 amino acids. Trimming removed 4 bases from V and 1 base from J, with 13 bases in between. The V gene's germline CDR1 is SGHTS and CDR2 YDEGEE. The CDR3 is CASSPRTAGTDTQYF. The DNA for the CDR3 is TGTGCCAGCAGCCCGCGGACAGCGGGCACAGATACGCAGTATTTT.

Remarks on this clone: Sequence at one end of the junction differs from germline and may be a read error. This sequence joins TRBV6-5 and TRBJ2-7, with TRBD1 identical over 10 bases. This CDR3 is built from 13 residues. CDR1 and CDR2 (germline): MNHEY, SVGAGI. The CDR3 reads CASTWDRGSEQYF. CDR3 DNA: TGTGCTAGCACCTGGGACAGGGGAAGCGAGCAGTACTTC.

The chain combines TRBV9 with TRBJ1-3; D remains ambiguous. In germline, CDR1 is SGDLS, CDR2 YYNGEE. The CDR3 extends over 14 amino acids. Trimming shortened V by 4 bases and J by 0 bases, and 8 bases separated the two germline ends. The CDR3 DNA sequence: TGTGCCAGCAGCCCCCTCAGCTCTGGAAACACCATATATTTT. It yields the protein CASSPLSSGNTIYF.

The rearrangement uses TRBV6-2 or TRBV6-3 and TRBJ2-7, with D perhaps TRBD2 (6 bases). The CDR3 sequence is 15 residues long. Trimming removed 1 base at V and 3 bases at J, with 13 bases between. Germline V gene data show CDR1 as MNHEY and CDR2 as SVGEGT. In DNA form, the CDR3 reads TGTGCCAGCAGTTACTGGGGGGAAGACTACTACGAGCAGTACTTC. The encoded protein is CASSYWGEDYYEQYF.

The chain recombines TRBV24-1 with TRBJ2-1; TRBD2 matches 9 bases. The V gene end was trimmed by 2 bases and the J gene end by 2 bases; junction bases not matched to a gene: 6. Germline loops: CDR1 KGHDR, CDR2 SFDVKD. The CDR3 contains 17 residues. This chain's CDR3 is CATSDSIGGRAYNEQFF. The CDR3 nucleotides read TGTGCCACCAGTGATTCGATCGGCGGGAGGGCCTACAATGAGCAGTTCTTC.

A single count supports this clone. In nucleotides, the CDR3 is TGTGCCAGCAGCCATGGACAAAATCAGCCCCAGCATTTT. It specifies CASSHGQNQPQHF. This chain joins TRBV3-1 (or the pseudogene TRBV3-2) and TRBJ1-5; D might be TRBD1 (5 bases). V lost 3 bases and J 4 bases, leaving 7 bases between the germline ends. CDR1 LGHDT and CDR2 YNNKEL come from the germline V gene (reference sequence). The CDR3 runs 13 residues.

V is TRBV24-1 and J is TRBJ2-5, with 7 bases that match TRBD2. The V segment lost 3 bases and the J segment 10 bases; nucleotides outside the gene matches: 10. The CDR3 is 14 amino acids. Germline V gene sequence: CDR1 KGHDR, CDR2 SFDVKD. The CDR3 reads CATSDPGQGGVQYF. In DNA form, the CDR3 reads TGTGCCACCAGTGATCCGGGCCAGGGAGGGGTCCAGTACTTC.

This CDR3 is CASSLQDRGLSGAFF. The DNA for the CDR3 is TGTGCCAGCAGCTTACAGGACAGGGGGCTGAGCGGGGCTTTCTTT. The chain employs TRBV7-2 and TRBJ1-1; 11 bases are a match to TRBD1. V shed 2 bases and J 11 bases; nucleotides not matched to a gene: 10. CDR1 and CDR2 (germline): SGHTA, FQGNSA. CDR3 size: 15 residues.

This chain uses TRBV27 with TRBJ2-7, with 11 bases fitting TRBD2. Germline V lookup: CDR1 MNHEY, CDR2 SMNVEV (reference sequence). The trim removed 5 bases at V and 4 bases at J, leaving 4 bases unmatched. The CDR3 runs to 14 residues. CDR3 in amino acids: CASSTGTSGYEQYF. CDR3 nucleotide sequence: TGTGCCAGCAGTACCGGGACTAGCGGTTACGAGCAGTACTTC.

The chain couples TRBV5-4 to TRBJ2-5; 10 bases agree with TRBD2. CDR3 length: 15 amino acids. Trimming cost V 3 bases and J 2 bases; bases outside gene matches: 4. The germline gives CDR1 SGHNT, CDR2 YYREEE (reference sequence). The DNA for the CDR3 is TGTGCCAGCAGCTCCGGGACTAGCGATCAAGAGACCCAGTACTTC. Translation: CASSSGTSDQETQYF.